A selection of T cell receptor beta chains follows, all from one sample in a study of response to subunit inactivated influenza vaccine. TCRdb itself ran the RT-PCR reads through MiXCR, one entry per CDR3 protein. Of some 600,000 distinct CDR3 sequences in the sample, 14% are singletons; the top ten hold about 7.6%. The specimen comprised PBMCs from blood, sampled 14 to 15 days before vaccination. All receptors derive from a man aged 45-65 years who received an inactivated influenza vaccine. Each CDR3 is given with its conserved first and last residue. The order of the fields is V gene, D gene, J gene, clone size, CDR3 DNA, CDR3 protein. D genes are given only for firm matches. Size is omitted from some rows. Given values are once, few, many or a class for expanded clones.

v_call: TRBV10-3; d_call: NA; j_call: TRBJ2-3; clone_size: NA; cdr3_nt: TGTGCCATCAAGAACAGGGAGAGCACAGATACGCAGTATTTT; cdr3_aa: CAIKNRESTDTQYF
v_call: TRBV5-1; d_call: NA; j_call: TRBJ2-5; clone_size: few; cdr3_nt: TGCGCCAGCAGCTTCCGGGAGCGGAAGACCCAGTACTTC; cdr3_aa: CASSFRERKTQYF
v_call: TRBV20-1; d_call: TRBD1; j_call: TRBJ1-5; clone_size: few; cdr3_nt: TGCAGTGCTCCCCACGGACAGGGTTCAAGCAATCAGCCCCAGCATTTT; cdr3_aa: CSAPHGQGSSNQPQHF
v_call: TRBV5-1; d_call: NA; j_call: TRBJ1-1; clone_size: many; cdr3_nt: TGCGCCAGCAGCTTGGCCCTGGAGGGCACTGAAGCTTTCTTT; cdr3_aa: CASSLALEGTEAFF
v_call: TRBV7-9; d_call: TRBD2; j_call: TRBJ2-1; clone_size: many; cdr3_nt: TGTGCCAGCAGCGCAGCTAGCGGGCCCGGGGACAATGAGCAGTTCTTC; cdr3_aa: CASSAASGPGDNEQFF
v_call: TRBV11-2; d_call: NA; j_call: TRBJ2-1; clone_size: few; cdr3_nt: TGTGCCAGCAGCTTCGACGGCAATGAGCAGTTCTTC; cdr3_aa: CASSFDGNEQFF
v_call: TRBV7-9; d_call: TRBD1; j_call: TRBJ2-1; clone_size: NA; cdr3_nt: TGTGCCAGCAGCGAGGGACAGCTTGAGCAGTTCTTC; cdr3_aa: CASSEGQLEQFF
v_call: TRBV5-1; d_call: TRBD1; j_call: TRBJ1-1; clone_size: NA; cdr3_nt: TGCGCCAGCAGCTTGGAAGGACAGGGGCTGAACACTGAAGCTTTCTTT; cdr3_aa: CASSLEGQGLNTEAFF
v_call: TRBV29-1; d_call: NA; j_call: TRBJ2-1; clone_size: NA; cdr3_nt: TGCAGCGTCGCAGGGGTCGCGAGCTCCTACAATGAGCAGTTCTTC; cdr3_aa: CSVAGVASSYNEQFF
v_call: TRBV6-1; d_call: TRBD2; j_call: TRBJ2-7; clone_size: few; cdr3_nt: TGTGCCAGCAGGACTTTTAGCGGGGGAGGATCCAACTACGAGCAGTACTTC; cdr3_aa: CASRTFSGGGSNYEQYF
v_call: TRBV20-1; d_call: NA; j_call: TRBJ1-2; clone_size: NA; cdr3_nt: TGCAGTGCTACTAAGGGGGTTTATGGCTACACCTTC; cdr3_aa: CSATKGVYGYTF
v_call: TRBV2; d_call: NA; j_call: TRBJ1-2; clone_size: few; cdr3_nt: TGTGCCAGCAGTGAAGGGACGGTGGTTTCGTGGGGCTACACCTTC; cdr3_aa: CASSEGTVVSWGYTF
v_call: TRBV10-3; d_call: NA; j_call: TRBJ1-1; clone_size: many; cdr3_nt: TGTGCCATCAGTGGGGGCAGGAACACTGAAGCTTTCTTT; cdr3_aa: CAISGGRNTEAFF
v_call: TRBV15; d_call: NA; j_call: TRBJ2-3; clone_size: few; cdr3_nt: TGTGCCACCAGCAGACCGCTTACAGGAGTAAGCACAGATACGCAGTATTTT; cdr3_aa: CATSRPLTGVSTDTQYF
v_call: TRBV5-1; d_call: NA; j_call: TRBJ2-5; clone_size: few; cdr3_nt: TGCGCCAGCAGCTCACCCGGGACCGAAGAGACCCAGTACTTC; cdr3_aa: CASSSPGTEETQYF
v_call: TRBV12-3/TRBV12-4; d_call: NA; j_call: TRBJ2-7; clone_size: NA; cdr3_nt: TGTGCCAGCAGTCCCGGAGGAGGCGCTGGCTCCTACGAGCAGTACTTC; cdr3_aa: CASSPGGGAGSYEQYF
v_call: TRBV2; d_call: TRBD1; j_call: TRBJ1-6; clone_size: NA; cdr3_nt: TGTGCCAGCAGTGAGGCGACAGGGAGGCGGTCACCCCTCCACTTT; cdr3_aa: CASSEATGRRSPLHF
v_call: TRBV4-2; d_call: TRBD2; j_call: TRBJ2-2; clone_size: NA; cdr3_nt: TGTGCCAGCAGCCAAGATGTAGCGGGGTACACCGGGGAGCTGTTTTTT; cdr3_aa: CASSQDVAGYTGELFF